These 32 T cell receptor beta chains were all obtained from the same sample, sequenced in a study of T cells after posttransplantation cyclophosphamide. Profiling relied on immunoSEQ multiplex PCR, and the TCRdb table lists in-frame clones only, not all of them. This repertoire lists 20,000 to 25,000 clones without singletons; around 4.4% sits in the top ten. Sequenced sample: PBMCs. All receptors derive from a woman in her fifties or sixties in good health, CMV-negative, and a related stem cell transplant donor.

This clone was seen many times. The chain has TRBV7-3 and TRBJ2-3, with D possibly matching TRBD2 (6 bases). Trimming shortened V by 5 bases and J by 2 bases, and 14 bases separated the two germline ends. Germline V CDR1 and CDR2: SGHTA, FQGTGA. This CDR3 is 15 amino acids long. CDR3 sequence (DNA): TGTGCCAGCAGCCCCTTGGGGAGGAACACAGATACGCAGTATTTT. Encoded protein: CASSPLGRNTDTQYF.

This clone showed up many times. This chain joins TRBV5-1 and TRBJ2-7; 7 nucleotides align to TRBD2. From germline, CDR1 is SGHRS and CDR2 YFSETQ. The CDR3 runs to 14 residues. V shed 2 bases, J shed 4 bases, and the junction held 6 bases outside the gene matches. Here the CDR3 reads CASSFLGEGYEQYF. CDR3 nucleotides: TGCGCCAGCAGCTTTTTGGGGGAGGGTTACGAGCAGTACTTC.

This clone has ten or more counts. The chain couples TRBV7-3 to TRBJ2-1; the match to TRBD2 covers 8 bases. Germline assignment: CDR1 SGHTA and CDR2 FQGTGA. The CDR3 is made up of 17 amino acids. Unmatched junction bases numbered 13, after V lost 4 bases and J lost 5 bases. Here the CDR3 DNA reads TGTGCCAGCAGCTCCTCCGAAAAGTTACTAGCGGACAATGAGCAGTTCTTC. It is translated as CASSSSEKLLADNEQFF. Full variable domain (missing parts from reference TRBV7-3 and TRBJ2-1): GAGVSQTPSNKVTEKGKYVELRCDPISGHTALYWYRQSLGQGPEFLIYFQGTGAADDSGLPNDRFFAVRPEGSVSTLKIQRTERGDSAVYLCASSSSEKLLADNEQFFGPGTRLTVL.

This clone was counted many times. The gene calls are TRBV7-6 and TRBJ2-5, with 9 nucleotides matching TRBD1. The germline CDR1 and CDR2 sequences are SGHVS and FNYEAQ. The CDR3 sequence is 15 residues long. Trimming removed 1 base from V and 5 bases from J; junction bases left unmatched: 5. The CDR3 region is CASSLGDRVAETQYF. CDR3 bases: TGTGCCAGCAGCTTAGGGGACAGGGTAGCGGAGACCCAGTACTTC.

This clone was detected ten times or more. This chain connects TRBV15 to TRBJ1-5; maybe TRBD1 (5 bases). The V gene lost 4 bases and the J gene lost 0 bases, with 13 bases spanning the gap. CDR1 and CDR2 (germline): LNHNV, YYDKDF (reference sequence). The CDR3 is 16 amino acids. CDR3 amino acids: CATSTERTTSNQPQHF. In DNA, the CDR3 is TGTGCCACCAGCACAGAGAGGACAACTAGCAATCAGCCCCAGCATTTT.

This clone was recorded many times. V gene TRBV15 combines with J gene TRBJ2-1, with D perhaps TRBD1 (5 bases). CDR1 is LNHNV, CDR2 YYDKDF, per germline (reference sequence). The CDR3 has 14 amino acids. Trimming removed 1 base at V and 8 bases at J, with 12 bases between. The CDR3 DNA follows: TGTGCCACCAGCAGAGCATCGACAGCACATGAGCAGTTCTTC. Translation: CATSRASTAHEQFF.

This clone appeared many times. This chain uses TRBV11-1 with TRBJ2-4; 8 nucleotides line up with TRBD2. The CDR3 runs to 15 residues. Germline lookup yields CDR1 SGHAT and CDR2 FQDESV (reference sequence). Trimming cost V 5 bases and J 3 bases; bases outside gene matches: 6. DNA of the CDR3: TGTGCCAGCAGCCTTAGCGGGATCAGCAAAAACATTCAGTACTTC. This gives the protein CASSLSGISKNIQYF.

In this sample, this clone turned up many times. This rearrangement joins TRBV29-1 to TRBJ2-5; possibly TRBD2 for D (5 bases). V was trimmed by 5 bases and J by 3 bases, leaving 16 bases between them. Per germline, CDR1 SQVTM and CDR2 ANQGSEA. The CDR3 totals 14 residues. DNA of the CDR3: TGCAGCGTTAGGTTCGGGAACAAAAAAGAGACCCAGTACTTC. Amino acids: CSVRFGNKKETQYF. The full variable domain, completed using reference TRBV29-1 and TRBJ2-5, is SAVISQKPSRDICQRGTSLTIQCQVDSQVTMMFWYRQQPGQSLTLIATANQGSEATYESGFVIDKFPISRPNLTFSTLTVSNMSPEDSSIYLCSVRFGNKKETQYFGPGTRLLVL.

This clone was picked up many times. This chain links TRBV7-6 with TRBJ2-2, with D possibly TRBD1 on 5 matching bases. The CDR3 length is 15 residues. Germline V lookup: CDR1 SGHVS, CDR2 FNYEAQ. Trimming stripped 4 bases from V and 1 base from J, with 10 bases between. CDR3 sequence (DNA): TGTGCCAGCAGCTGGGGCGCGGAGAACACCGGGGAGCTGTTTTTT. Translation: CASSWGAENTGELFF.

Many counts were recorded for this clone. The V and J genes are TRBV15 and TRBJ2-3; TRBD2 matches 13 bases. The CDR3 runs 16 residues. Germline assignment: CDR1 LNHNV and CDR2 YYDKDF (reference sequence). The trim removed 6 bases at V and 2 bases at J, leaving 5 bases unmatched. The CDR3 nucleotides read TGTGCCACCAGGTCAGGACTAGCGGGAGACACAGATACGCAGTATTTT. This translates into CATRSGLAGDTDTQYF.

This clone was seen ten or more times. The V gene is TRBV12-5, the J gene TRBJ2-4; weak D call: TRBD1 (6 bases). The germline V and J ends were trimmed by 3 bases and 2 bases, with 11 bases remaining between them. Germline lookup yields CDR1 LGHNT and CDR2 FRNRAP. The CDR3 contains 15 residues. CDR3 protein: CASGLEGGPKNIQYF. The CDR3 nucleotides are TGTGCTAGTGGTTTAGAAGGGGGTCCCAAAAACATTCAGTACTTC.

This clone was counted many times. V usage is TRBV7-9 and J usage is TRBJ2-1; 7 positions match TRBD2. The germline V gene has CDR1 SEHNR and CDR2 FQNEAQ (reference sequence). The CDR3 covers 14 residues. The V segment lost 4 bases and the J segment 7 bases; nucleotides outside the gene matches: 7. CDR3 coding DNA: TGTGCCAGCAGCTGGGGGACTATCCAAAATGAGCAGTTCTTC. This sequence encodes CASSWGTIQNEQFF.

This clone has more than one count but fewer than ten. This is likely an artifact of a read error, given a far larger clone one base away. This rearrangement joins TRBV6-4 to TRBJ2-3; D is possibly TRBD2 (5 bases). The CDR3 runs 13 residues. From germline, CDR1 is MRHNA and CDR2 SNTAGT. CDR3 nucleotides: TGTGCCGGCAGTGGGCGGGCAACAGATACGCAGTATTTT. Its protein product is CAGSGRATDTQYF.

This clone has ten or more counts. This sequence joins TRBV7-2 and TRBJ2-3; D is unresolved. V dropped 3 bases and J dropped 6 bases, with 7 bases sitting between them. The CDR3 loop spans 12 amino acids. Germline loops: CDR1 SGHTA, CDR2 FQGNSA. The CDR3 here is CASSFPRDTQYF. DNA for the CDR3: TGTGCCAGCAGCTTCCCGCGCGATACGCAGTATTTT.

This clone was observed many times. This chain links TRBV7-3 with TRBJ2-2; 9 nucleotides agree with TRBD1. This CDR3 region has 15 residues. Germline V lookup: CDR1 SGHTA, CDR2 FQGTGA. V was clipped by 6 bases and J by 7 bases; unmatched bases: 9. The CDR3 here is CASSFSGTGNGELFF. CDR3 nucleotide sequence: TGTGCCAGCAGTTTTTCCGGGACAGGGAACGGGGAGCTGTTTTTT. Using reference TRBV7-3 and TRBJ2-2 for the parts outside the CDR3, the full variable domain is GAGVSQTPSNKVTEKGKYVELRCDPISGHTALYWYRQSLGQGPEFLIYFQGTGAADDSGLPNDRFFAVRPEGSVSTLKIQRTERGDSAVYLCASSFSGTGNGELFFGEGSRLTVL.

In its sample, this clone was seen many times. V and J are TRBV7-2 and TRBJ2-7; TRBD1 aligns across 9 bases. V trimming: 1 base; J trimming: 9 bases; junction bases outside the gene matches: 16. This CDR3 spans 17 amino acids. Germline V gene data show CDR1 as SGHTA and CDR2 as FQGNSA. For the CDR3, the DNA is TGTGCCAGCAGCTTAGTAAGTTTGGACAGGGGTCGGCCCGTGCAGTACTTC. Residues: CASSLVSLDRGRPVQYF. Full variable domain (rest looked up from reference TRBV7-2 and TRBJ2-7): GAGVSQSPSNKVTEKGKDVELRCDPISGHTALYWYRQSLGQGLEFLIYFQGNSAPDKSGLPSDRFSAERTGGSVSTLTIQRTQQEDSAVYLCASSLVSLDRGRPVQYFGPGTRLTVT.

Many counts were recorded for this clone. This chain connects TRBV11-2 to TRBJ2-1; 9 positions agree with TRBD2. This CDR3 is 19 amino acids long. CDR1 is SGHAT and CDR2 is FQNNGV in the germline V gene. Unmatched junction bases numbered 10, after V lost 1 base and J lost 0 bases. CDR3 sequence (DNA): TGTGCCAGCAGCTTAGTGCGGGGGGGCGGTGGTTACTCCTACAATGAGCAGTTCTTC. Encoded protein: CASSLVRGGGGYSYNEQFF.

The sample holds many counts of this clone. The chain combines TRBV25-1 with TRBJ2-7; D remains unclear. Per germline, CDR1 MGHDK and CDR2 SYGVNS. Trimming shortened V by 3 bases and J by 3 bases, and 3 bases separated the two germline ends. The CDR3 is 11 residues long. The CDR3 protein is CASSDSYEQYF. DNA for the CDR3: TGTGCCAGCAGTGACAGCTACGAGCAGTACTTC.

This clone has just a few counts. DNA for the CDR3: TGCAGCGTTGAGGGACGGGGGAGTCCTGGGGCCAACGTCCTGACTTTC. Encoded protein: CSVEGRGSPGANVLTF. The gene calls are TRBV29-1 and TRBJ2-6; D is perhaps TRBD2 (6 bases). The length of the CDR3 is 16 residues. From germline, CDR1 is SQVTM and CDR2 ANQGSEA. V was trimmed by 3 bases and J by 2 bases, leaving 14 bases between them.

On this clone: The junction differs from germline at one of its ends, possibly a read error. The rearrangement joins TRBV5-6 to TRBJ1-2, with D perhaps matching TRBD1 (5 bases). This CDR3 has 14 amino acids. Germline-derived CDR1 and CDR2 are SGHDT and YYEEEE. The CDR3 here is CASSLGRVNYGYTF. In DNA, the CDR3 is TGTGCCAGCAGTTTGGGACGGGTTAACTATGGCTACACCTTC. The full variable domain, its missing parts supplied by reference TRBV5-6 and TRBJ1-2, is DAGVTQSPTHLIKTRGQQVTLRCSPKSGHDTVSWYQQALGQGPQFIFQYYEEEERQRGNFPDRFSGHQFPNYSSELNVNALLLGDSALYLCASSLGRVNYGYTFGSGTRLTVV.

This clone showed up many times. The chain combines TRBV9 with TRBJ2-2; D gene ambiguous. Trimming shortened V by 1 base and J by 4 bases, and 8 bases separated the two germline ends. Germline CDR1 and CDR2: SGDLS and YYNGEE. The length of the CDR3 is 14 residues. The CDR3 nucleotides are TGTGCCAGCAGCGTACTAGAGACCACCGGGGAGCTGTTTTTT. Protein: CASSVLETTGELFF. Variable domain in full (rest from reference TRBV9 and TRBJ2-2): DSGVTQTPKHLITATGQRVTLRCSPRSGDLSVYWYQQSLDQGLQFLIQYYNGEERAKGNILERFSAQQFPDLHSELNLSSLELGDSALYFCASSVLETTGELFFGEGSRLTVL.

The sample holds many counts of this clone. This chain uses TRBV18 with TRBJ2-7; D is possibly TRBD2 (6 bases). The CDR3 is 19 residues long. CDR1 is KGHSH, CDR2 LQKENI, per germline. Trimming left V 3 bases short and J 6 bases short, with 30 bases between. This CDR3 reads CASSPPHFTGTRTTSEQYF. CDR3 coding DNA: TGTGCCAGCTCACCCCCCCACTTCACCGGGACGAGGACTACGAGCGAGCAGTACTTC.

In this sample, this clone turned up many times. The rearrangement links TRBV7-8 to TRBJ1-4, with 7 bases lining up with TRBD1. Germline V gene data show CDR1 as SGHVS and CDR2 as FQNEAQ. The J segment lost 10 bases and the V segment lost 2 bases, leaving 10 bases of the junction unmatched. This CDR3 spans 15 amino acids. CDR3 sequence: CASSLSHGTAGKLFF. In nucleotides, the CDR3 is TGTGCCAGCAGCTTATCCCATGGGACAGCCGGAAAACTGTTTTTT.

Ten or more counts support this clone. The chain combines TRBV6-5 with TRBJ1-5; D gene unclear. The CDR3 extends over 13 amino acids. Germline V gene sequence: CDR1 MNHEY, CDR2 SVGAGI. V was trimmed by 0 bases and J by 9 bases, leaving 9 bases between them. CDR3 sequence (DNA): TGTGCCAGCAGTTACTCCCCGGGAGGGCCCCAGCATTTT. The encoded protein is CASSYSPGGPQHF.

This clone came up many times. V usage is TRBV27 and J usage is TRBJ1-1; D uncertain. This CDR3 has 13 amino acids. V shed 3 bases and J shed 4 bases, with 9 bases lying between them. Germline-derived CDR1 and CDR2 are MNHEY and SMNVEV (reference sequence). In DNA form, the CDR3 reads TGTGCCAGCAGTTTGTTAGAAGCCACTGAAGCTTTCTTT. Amino acids: CASSLLEATEAFF.

This clone has ten or more counts. J is TRBJ2-1 and V is TRBV5-1; 9 bases line up with TRBD2. Germline V lookup: CDR1 SGHRS, CDR2 YFSETQ. V lost 0 bases, J lost 2 bases, and 3 bases stayed unmatched. CDR3 length: 16 amino acids. This CDR3 is CASSLAASGTYNEQFF. The CDR3 DNA is TGCGCCAGCAGCTTGGCGGCTAGCGGGACCTACAATGAGCAGTTCTTC.

This clone appeared many times. The rearrangement uses TRBV18 and TRBJ2-7; 10 nucleotides align to TRBD2. V lost 6 bases to trimming and J lost 6 bases; unmatched junction nucleotides: 11. Germline V gene data show CDR1 as KGHSH and CDR2 as LQKENI. The CDR3 runs to 15 residues. CDR3 residues: CASSPTLAGEVEQYF. The CDR3, as DNA: TGTGCCAGCTCCCCAACCCTAGCGGGAGAAGTCGAGCAGTACTTC. The full variable domain, completed using reference TRBV18 and TRBJ2-7, is NAGVMQNPRHLVRRRGQEARLRCSPMKGHSHVYWYRQLPEEGLKFMVYLQKENIIDESGMPKERFSAEFPKEGPSILRIQQVVRGDSAAYFCASSPTLAGEVEQYFGPGTRLTVT.

This clone has ten or more counts. V gene TRBV5-4 combines with J gene TRBJ2-1, with 7 bases that match TRBD1. This CDR3 is built from 15 residues. V was clipped by 5 bases and J by 3 bases; unmatched bases: 8. Germline CDR1 is SGHNT and CDR2 is YYREEE (reference sequence). This CDR3 reads CASSNRQGNYNEQFF. The DNA for the CDR3 is TGTGCCAGCAGTAACCGACAGGGTAACTACAATGAGCAGTTCTTC.

This clone has a count of ten or more. CDR3 sequence reads: CASSFPLAGRVNEQYF. DNA for the CDR3: TGTGCCAGCAGCTTCCCACTAGCGGGGAGGGTTAACGAGCAGTACTTC. V is TRBV7-6 and J is TRBJ2-7; TRBD2 aligns across 10 bases. This CDR3 is built from 16 residues. The germline V gene encodes CDR1 SGHVS and CDR2 FNYEAQ. The junction had 10 bases not matched to a gene; V was cut back by 3 bases and J by 5 bases.

The table lists this clone with many counts. The chain has TRBV11-1 and TRBJ2-5; 11 positions match TRBD1. The V gene end was trimmed by 0 bases and the J gene end by 1 base; junction bases not matched to a gene: 4. In germline, CDR1 is SGHAT, CDR2 FQDESV (reference sequence). This CDR3 spans 17 amino acids. The CDR3 DNA reads TGTGCCAGCAGCTTAGCTGGGACAGGGGGTCTCCAAGAGACCCAGTACTTC. As protein: CASSLAGTGGLQETQYF.

This clone was counted ten times or more. Different DNA sequences within this sample yield the same CDR3. The CDR3, as DNA: TGTGCCAGCAGTTTGCCCGGGAGCTCCTACAATGAGCAGTTCTTC. It codes for CASSLPGSSYNEQFF. This sequence joins TRBV28 and TRBJ2-1; D perhaps matches TRBD2 (6 bases). Germline V lookup: CDR1 MDHEN, CDR2 SYDVKM. Trimming took 3 bases from V and 0 from J, leaving 9 bases between them. This CDR3 contains 15 residues.

In this sample, this clone turned up many times. V usage is TRBV9 and J usage is TRBJ1-2, with 8 bases aligning to TRBD1. This CDR3 contains 14 residues. Per the germline V gene, CDR1 is SGDLS and CDR2 is YYNGEE. Trimming removed 4 bases from V and 2 bases from J; junction bases left unmatched: 4. CDR3 in amino acids: CASSPRTGNYGYTF. The CDR3 bases are TGTGCCAGCAGCCCCCGGACAGGGAACTATGGCTACACCTTC.